This T cell receptor beta chain is drawn from a study of T-cell reconstitution after alpha-beta-depleted transplantation in children. Study observations and caveats: Among T cells one year after transplant, newly produced cells accounted for most counts and diversity. Certain patients had high TCRbeta diversity at day 60, and it came from recipient T cells and thymic progenitors that survived.

The CDR3 has 15 amino acids. Germline V gene sequence: CDR1 SEHNR, CDR2 FQNEAQ (reference sequence). Trimming took 5 bases from V and 5 from J, leaving 18 bases between them. Unique molecular identifiers featured in how the TCRbeta library was prepared. TCRdb re-called the PCR reads through MiXCR, storing one row per CDR3 protein. The sample records about 980,000 distinct CDR3 sequences, about 29% being singletons. Details on this clonotype: The antigen remains unidentified.

The source material was PBMCs, mostly from graft donor cells, sampled 360 days after TCRalphabeta/CD19-depleted stem cell transplant. The receptor was isolated from a boy under three years old who had a stem cell transplant for SCID, so the T cells may come from the graft donor. The chain has TRBV7-9 and TRBJ2-5; D gene uncertain. This chain's CDR3 is CASSPKGRAEETQYF. Written as DNA, the CDR3 is TGTGCCAGCAGCCCTAAAGGAAGGGCCGAGGAGACCCAGTACTTC.